What follows are 3 T cell receptor beta chains derived from one specimen sequenced in a study of blood T cells in healthy people across ages. A second PCR of 7 to 11 cycles used a sample-barcoded 5' primer and a J-beta primer mix. TCRdb re-derived calls from the 5' RACE reads in MiXCR, one entry per CDR3 protein. The sample shows approximately 1.5 million distinct CDR3 sequences, around 35% of them seen only once. Sequencing was done on a sample of blood. The receptors were sampled from a woman in her 30s in good health.

The gene calls are TRBV12-3 or TRBV12-4 and TRBJ2-5; D unresolved. The CDR3 totals 13 residues. Trimming took 6 bases from V and 5 from J, leaving 13 bases between them. The CDR3 region has the DNA TGTGCCAGCAGCAACTGGGAAAGGGAGACCCAGTACTTC. This translates into CASSNWERETQYF.

The rearrangement uses TRBV5-1 and TRBJ2-7; the D gene is possibly TRBD2 (6 bases). The CDR3 is 15 amino acids. V shed 2 bases and J shed 6 bases, with 18 bases lying between them. Germline CDR1 SGHRS, CDR2 YFSETQ. CDR3 nucleotides: TGCGCCAGCAGCTTAGAAGCTAGCCGCGGGGCCGAGCAGTACTTC. As protein: CASSLEASRGAEQYF. The full variable domain, in which reference TRBV5-1 and TRBJ2-7 provide the parts outside the CDR3, is KAGVTQTPRYLIKTRGQQVTLSCSPISGHRSVSWYQQTPGQGLQFLFEYFSETQRNKGNFPGRFSGRQFSNSRSEMNVSTLELGDSALYLCASSLEASRGAEQYFGPGTRLTVT.

The chain couples TRBV5-6 to TRBJ2-2; 10 bases align to TRBD1. Germline V gene sequence: CDR1 SGHDT, CDR2 YYEEEE. Trimming cost V 2 bases and J 3 bases; bases outside gene matches: 10. The CDR3 extends over 18 amino acids. The CDR3 DNA sequence: TGTGCCAGCAGCTTTGGAGGGCCCGGGACAGGGGACACCGGGGAGCTGTTTTTT. It encodes CASSFGGPGTGDTGELFF.